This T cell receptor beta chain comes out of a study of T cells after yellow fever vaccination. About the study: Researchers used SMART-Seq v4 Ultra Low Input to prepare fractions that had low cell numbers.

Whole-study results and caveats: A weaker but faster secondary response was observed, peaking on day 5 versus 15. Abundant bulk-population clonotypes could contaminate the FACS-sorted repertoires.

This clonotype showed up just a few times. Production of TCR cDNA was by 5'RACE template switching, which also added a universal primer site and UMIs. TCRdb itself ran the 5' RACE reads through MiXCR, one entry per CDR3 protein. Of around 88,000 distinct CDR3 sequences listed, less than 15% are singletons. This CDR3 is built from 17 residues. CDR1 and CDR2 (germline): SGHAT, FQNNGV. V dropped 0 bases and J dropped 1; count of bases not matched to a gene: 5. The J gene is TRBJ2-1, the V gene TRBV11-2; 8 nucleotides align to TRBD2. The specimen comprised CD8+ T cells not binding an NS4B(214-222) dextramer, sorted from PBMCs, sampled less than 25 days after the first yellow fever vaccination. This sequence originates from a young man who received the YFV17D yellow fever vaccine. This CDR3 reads CASSLDPGGSSYNEQFF. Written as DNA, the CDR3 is TGTGCCAGCAGCTTAGATCCGGGGGGGAGTTCCTACAATGAGCAGTTCTTC.